Listed below are T cell receptor beta chains from one sample, sequenced in a study of post-analysis software for immune sequencing data. TCRdb called the PCR reads again in MiXCR, with one record for every CDR3 protein. The sample has around 160,000 distinct CDR3 sequences, about 34% seen once. Material: blood, obtained after autologous hematopoietic stem cell transplantation. These receptors came from a girl aged 5 to 17 with multiple sclerosis. Both conserved end residues are part of each CDR3.

V gene	CDR3 protein
TRBV12-3/TRBV12-4	CAGSLSSWDGNTEAFF
TRBV7-6	CASSSQGRFNEKLFF
TRBV5-1	CASSPLVTDTQYF
TRBV20-1	CSAVDAGSSYNEQFF
TRBV21-1	CASSKVGAGVAKNIQYF
TRBV11-2	CASSLVGLAGGKQYF
TRBV27	CAGRKAGQETQYF
TRBV27	CARSGTHDYEQYF
TRBV5-6	CASSPDRSRGYTF
TRBV2	CASSPRSSGSGYNEQFF
TRBV20-1	CSARVTGVSSPLHF
TRBV4-2	CASSLGLAGGPYEQYF
TRBV29-1	CSVRAQGPNYGYTF
TRBV27	CASSPSSYNSPLHF
TRBV6-1	CASSDGDLTFSYNEQFF
TRBV7-2	CASSLTGGYTF
TRBV7-9	CASSLASELEYF
TRBV24-1	CATSAQGQGVHEQYF
TRBV7-2	CASSSASGYEQYF
TRBV28	CASSSHGSEQYF
TRBV12-3/TRBV12-4	CASSWDYNEQFF
TRBV7-2	CASSVQGTSGYSYEQYF
TRBV27	CASSPQLRASNEQFF
TRBV5-1	CASRADSGFEAFF
TRBV7-9	CASSLYGHKPGANVLTF
TRBV6-1	CASSANVLTF
TRBV20-1	CSATGGPIRDEQFF
TRBV29-1	CSVERGNTEAFF
TRBV28	CASSSGTSSYNEQFF
TRBV29-1	CSVLAWTSPYEQYF
TRBV24-1	CATSAVGSPDTQYF
TRBV29-1	CSVELVHEQYF
TRBV6-5	CASSSGFGAFF
TRBV12-3/TRBV12-4	CASSLDGPTSGRGVEQFF
TRBV10-2	CASSESSGSYNEQFF
TRBV27	CASSLAGAHTDTQYF
TRBV7-9	CASSNREMNTGAFF
TRBV9	CASSEGRDHGYTF
TRBV6-6	CASSLQDLLSYEQYF
TRBV5-6	CASSLNGLYGYTF
TRBV2	CASNAGGEQFF
TRBV5-5	CASSPRPLDGEETQYF
TRBV7-7	CASSPDRGDTQYF
TRBV28	CAGRGNFLNTEAFF
TRBV6-5	CASRKQGGSNQPQHF
TRBV6-1	CASSLLAGEGNEQFF
TRBV7-3	CASSSHPLAGGNPTDTQYF
TRBV30	CAWSPGMGTEAFF
TRBV9	CASSDRTGGSSYNEQFF
TRBV27	CASSPEGETQYF
TRBV12-3/TRBV12-4	CASSLTGYGYTF
TRBV4-3	CASSQDRTGSSYEQYF
TRBV12-3/TRBV12-4	CASSYTGGPSEQFF